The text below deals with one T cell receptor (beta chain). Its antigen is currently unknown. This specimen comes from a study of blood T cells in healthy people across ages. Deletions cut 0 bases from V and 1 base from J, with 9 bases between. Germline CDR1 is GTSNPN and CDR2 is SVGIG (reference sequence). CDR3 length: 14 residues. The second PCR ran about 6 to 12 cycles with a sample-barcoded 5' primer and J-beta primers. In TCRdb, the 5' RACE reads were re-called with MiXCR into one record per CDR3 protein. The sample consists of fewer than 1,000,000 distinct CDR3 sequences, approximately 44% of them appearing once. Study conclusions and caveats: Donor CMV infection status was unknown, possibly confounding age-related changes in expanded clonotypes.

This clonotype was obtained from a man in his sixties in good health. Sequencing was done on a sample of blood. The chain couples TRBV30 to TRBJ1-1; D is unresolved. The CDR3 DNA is TGTGCCTGGAGTGTACTTCGGGGGAACACTGAAGCTTTCTTT. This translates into CAWSVLRGNTEAFF.